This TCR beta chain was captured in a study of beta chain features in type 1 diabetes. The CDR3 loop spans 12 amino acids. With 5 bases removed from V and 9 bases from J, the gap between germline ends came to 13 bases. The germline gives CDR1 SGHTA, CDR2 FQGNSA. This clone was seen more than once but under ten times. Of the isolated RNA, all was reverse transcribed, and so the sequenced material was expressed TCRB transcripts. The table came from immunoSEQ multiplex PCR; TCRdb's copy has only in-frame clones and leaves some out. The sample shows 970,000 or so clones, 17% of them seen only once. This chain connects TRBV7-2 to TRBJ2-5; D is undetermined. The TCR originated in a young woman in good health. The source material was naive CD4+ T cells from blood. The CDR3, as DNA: TGTGCCAGCAGCCCCCACCCGAAGGCCCAGTACTTC. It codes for CASSPHPKAQYF.